Sequencing of this TCR beta chain was carried out in a study of T cells in Graves' hyperthyroidism and ophthalmopathy. Points from the study as a whole: Patients with ophthalmopathy were separated from those with stable hyperthyroidism by a 13 V-J model. Model output signaled ophthalmopathy a median about seven months ahead of onset. Most clonotypes that expanded in the thyroid above 0.001 also showed up in blood.

This CDR3 has 15 amino acids. Losses at the gene ends were 3 bases for V and 4 bases for J; bases not matched to a gene: 6. Uncontrolled infection, other autoimmune disease, pregnancy or lactation disqualified patients from enrolment. TCR beta CDR3 region amplification was performed from RNA transcripts. When the TCR CDR3 underwent first-round RT-PCR, the HTBI primer set was used. MiXCR, applied by TCRdb to the multiplex PCR reads, yields one record per CDR3 protein. The table has about 380,000 distinct CDR3 sequences, roughly 18% seen once. This clonotype came up many times. Antigen: not known. The chain joins TRBV12-3 or TRBV12-4 to TRBJ1-2, with TRBD1 matching 9 bases. The receptor was derived from a man aged 18 to 30 with Graves' ophthalmopathy. The sequenced material came from blood. DNA of the CDR3: TGTGCCAGCAGTTTTGGTACAGGGGGCATCTATGGCTACACCTTC. It specifies CASSFGTGGIYGYTF.